This T cell receptor beta chain derives from a study of tumor-infiltrating lymphocytes in primary liver carcinoma. On the study more broadly: Regardless of tissue type, samples showed similar yields of roughly 3.5 to 7.5 million productive TCRbeta reads. Findings and limits, study-wide: When set against blood, tumors had a significantly higher top-250-clone fraction (p = 0.039). Just around 7.5-25% of top clones spanned all five tumor regions.

Regarding this clonotype: Its specificity is unknown. The germline gene is not matched at one end of the junction; a read error may be the cause.

The template, 450 to 650 ng total RNA, yielded TCR beta cDNA made with a constant-region primer. Three nested multiplex PCR rounds, a slightly modified ARM-PCR, produced the libraries for TCR beta. The first two PCR rounds used TRBV1-TRBV30 forward primers with a C-beta reverse primer, 9 to 10 cycles each. TCRdb called the multiplex PCR reads again in MiXCR, with one record for every CDR3 protein. The sample shows roughly 200,000 distinct CDR3 sequences, around four fifths of them seen only once. The CDR3 runs 16 residues. In germline, CDR1 is SGHAT, CDR2 FQNNGV. The roughly 17-31 mg bulk tissue piece was not sorted before simultaneous RNA and DNA extraction.

The chain couples TRBV11-2 to TRBJ1-2; D uncertain. What was sequenced was tumor tissue from primary liver carcinoma. The sequence came from a man aged 35 to 55 with primary liver carcinoma and hepatitis B virus infection. CDR3 in amino acids: CASSLDSVACSRGYTF. The CDR3 nucleotides are TGTGCAAGCAGCTTAGATTCGGTAGCCTGTTCTCGGGGCTACACCTTC.